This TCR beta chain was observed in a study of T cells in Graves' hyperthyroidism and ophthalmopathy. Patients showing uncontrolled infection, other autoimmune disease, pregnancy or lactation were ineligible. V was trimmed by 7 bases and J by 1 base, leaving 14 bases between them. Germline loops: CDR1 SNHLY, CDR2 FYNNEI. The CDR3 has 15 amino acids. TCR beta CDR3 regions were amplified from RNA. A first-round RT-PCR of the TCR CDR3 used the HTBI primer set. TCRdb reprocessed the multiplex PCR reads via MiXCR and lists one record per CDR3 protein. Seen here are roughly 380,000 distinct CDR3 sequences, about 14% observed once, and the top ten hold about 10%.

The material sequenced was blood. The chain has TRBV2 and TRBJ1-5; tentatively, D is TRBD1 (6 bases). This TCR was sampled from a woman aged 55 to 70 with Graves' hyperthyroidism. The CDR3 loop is CASTRRGDSNQPQHF. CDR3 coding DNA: TGTGCCAGCACCCGAAGGGGGGACAGCAATCAGCCCCAGCATTTT. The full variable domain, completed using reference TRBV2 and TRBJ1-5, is EPEVTQTPSHQVTQMGQEVILRCVPISNHLYFYWYRQILGQKVEFLVSFYNNEISEKSEIFDDQFSVERPDGSNFTLKIRSTKLEDSAMYFCASTRRGDSNQPQHFGDGTRLSIL.